The 17 T cell receptor beta chains below all came from one sample that was sequenced in a study of CD4+ T cells in melanoma (dated by TCRdb to between 2021 and 2024). Receptor amplification or capture employed the immunoSEQ multiplex PCR assay. This immuneACCESS table, as held by TCRdb, lists in-frame sequences with V and J called but not all clones. Of the missing ones, under half trace to an unresolved V gene in checked studies; the others have no known cause. The sample records 6,000 to 8,500 clones, about 71% of which are singletons. The ten largest clones add up to 22% of the sample. The source material was cells from a culture (not recorded whether cultured in vitro). The receptors were sampled from a human donor with melanoma.

This clone is termed medium-sized. Other nucleotide sequences from this sample produce the same CDR3. V is TRBV5-6 and J is TRBJ1-4; no clear D. Germline-derived CDR1 and CDR2 are SGHDT and YYEEEE. The V gene lost 0 bases and the J gene lost 6 bases, with 9 bases spanning the gap. The CDR3 covers 14 residues. The CDR3 nucleotides are TGTGCCAGCAGCTTGGGCCGAGGGTATGAAAAACTGTTTTTT. It yields the protein CASSLGRGYEKLFF.

This clone occurred once. The chain carries TRBV7-9 and TRBJ2-1; perhaps TRBD1 as D (6 bases). The CDR3 runs to 11 residues. Germline V lookup: CDR1 SEHNR, CDR2 FQNEAQ (reference sequence). Trimming took off 6 bases at V and 8 bases at J, with 8 bases between the two ends. CDR3 nucleotides: TGTGCCAGCAGACAGGGCGATGAGCAGTTCTTC. Translation: CASRQGDEQFF.

By sample share, this clone is medium-sized (0.01 to 0.1%). CDR3 coding DNA: TGTGCCAGCAGTGATTCGCTGGGGTTTACTGAAGCTTTCTTT. Protein sequence: CASSDSLGFTEAFF. The rearrangement joins TRBV2 to TRBJ1-1, with unresolved D. The germline V gene has CDR1 SNHLY and CDR2 FYNNEI. The CDR3 runs to 14 residues. Trimming took off 3 bases at V and 5 bases at J, with 13 bases between the two ends.

V and J are TRBV28 and TRBJ2-2; weak D call: TRBD1 (6 bases). Looked up from germline, CDR1 is MDHEN and CDR2 is SYDVKM. The CDR3 runs to 13 residues. With 6 bases removed from V and 5 bases from J, the gap between germline ends came to 10 bases. Written as DNA, the CDR3 is TGTGCCAGCAGACAGGGTTGGACCGGGGAGCTGTTTTTT. Its translation is CASRQGWTGELFF.

This clone was found once. This chain uses TRBV7-9 with TRBJ2-2; D may be TRBD1 (6 bases). The germline gives CDR1 SEHNR, CDR2 FQNEAQ (reference sequence). The V and J ends lost 10 bases and 0 bases respectively, with 12 bases between them. This CDR3 contains 14 residues. CDR3 in amino acids: CATSGTSNTGELFF. CDR3 DNA sequence: TGTGCCACCTCGGGGACATCGAACACCGGGGAGCTGTTTTTT.

The V gene is TRBV10-3, the J gene TRBJ2-7; D is ambiguous. Germline CDR1 and CDR2: ENHRY and SYGVKD. The CDR3 has 14 amino acids. Trimming shortened V by 2 bases and J by 5 bases, and 13 bases separated the two germline ends. The CDR3 coding sequence is TGTGCCATCAGTGAGCTGACGAGCCCTCACGAGCAGTACTTC. Residues: CAISELTSPHEQYF.

The rearrangement links TRBV5-8 to TRBJ2-5; D is unclear. V was clipped by 2 bases and J by 5 bases, with 16 bases between them. This CDR3 region has 15 residues. Germline CDR1 and CDR2: SGHTS and YDEGEE. The CDR3 region is CASSFRVVPLETQYF. The DNA for the CDR3 is TGTGCCAGCAGCTTTCGGGTGGTCCCGCTGGAGACCCAGTACTTC.

The chain links TRBV2 to TRBJ2-1, with 12 nucleotides matching TRBD2. This CDR3 spans 17 amino acids. J was trimmed by 0 bases and V by 9 bases; bases with no gene match: 9. Germline CDR1 SNHLY, CDR2 FYNNEI. The CDR3 DNA reads TGTGCCAGTTCGACTAGCGGGGGCCACGGCTCCTACAATGAGCAGTTCTTC. Its translation is CASSTSGGHGSYNEQFF.

This chain links TRBV11-3 with TRBJ2-2; no reliable D call. The V gene's germline CDR1 is SGHNT and CDR2 YENEEA. V was pared by 4 bases and J by 6 bases, with 9 bases between. The CDR3 has 13 residues. CDR3 region: CASSSLASGELFF. The CDR3 coding sequence is TGTGCCAGCAGCTCATTAGCATCCGGGGAGCTGTTTTTT. Combining the CDR3 with reference TRBV11-3 and TRBJ2-2 gives the whole variable domain EAGVVQSPRYKIIEKKQPVAFWCNPISGHNTLYWYLQNLGQGPELLIRYENEEAVDDSQLPKDRFSAERLKGVDSTLKIQPAELGDSAVYLCASSSLASGELFFGEGSRLTVL.

Sample share makes this clone hyperexpanded. The chain uses TRBV9 and TRBJ1-6; 7 bases are a match to TRBD1. Germline lookup yields CDR1 SGDLS and CDR2 YYNGEE. Germline trimming cut 4 bases from V and 8 bases from J; bases unmatched to any gene: 6. This CDR3 has 14 residues. The CDR3 reads CASSLTGWDSPLHF. DNA for the CDR3: TGTGCCAGCAGCCTGACAGGGTGGGATTCACCCCTCCACTTT.

The chain has TRBV2 and TRBJ1-4, with D possibly matching TRBD1 (5 bases). The CDR3 length is 15 residues. The germline V and J ends were trimmed by 2 bases and 8 bases, with 15 bases remaining between them. Germline assignment: CDR1 SNHLY and CDR2 FYNNEI. The CDR3 sequence is CASSEFGGRREKLFF. The DNA for the CDR3 is TGTGCCAGCAGTGAATTTGGGGGACGGCGAGAAAAACTGTTTTTT.

The chain couples TRBV2 to TRBJ2-5; 10 bases are a match to TRBD1. CDR3 length: 16 amino acids. Germline V gene data show CDR1 as SNHLY and CDR2 as FYNNEI. V shed 6 bases and J 5 bases; nucleotides not matched to a gene: 12. This CDR3 reads CASRLQPGQGRETQYF. The CDR3 DNA is TGTGCCAGCAGGTTACAACCGGGACAGGGGAGGGAGACCCAGTACTTC. The full variable domain, in which reference TRBV2 and TRBJ2-5 provide the parts outside the CDR3, is EPEVTQTPSHQVTQMGQEVILRCVPISNHLYFYWYRQILGQKVEFLVSFYNNEISEKSEIFDDQFSVERPDGSNFTLKIRSTKLEDSAMYFCASRLQPGQGRETQYFGPGTRLLVL.

This clone occurred a few times. This chain joins TRBV7-2 and TRBJ1-5; D is uncertain. V was clipped by 3 bases and J by 1 base, with 10 bases between them. The CDR3 length is 15 residues. The germline V gene encodes CDR1 SGHTA and CDR2 FQGNSA. DNA of the CDR3: TGTGCCAGCAGCTTGGAACCGGGGAGCAATCAGCCCCAGCATTTT. It yields the protein CASSLEPGSNQPQHF.

By sample share, this clone is medium-sized. The genes are TRBV5-6 and TRBJ1-2, with 7 bases that match TRBD1. Trimming at V came to 4 bases and at J to 6 bases, leaving 15 bases not matched to a gene. CDR1 SGHDT and CDR2 YYEEEE come from the germline V gene. The CDR3 is 16 residues long. The CDR3 spells CASSPGTVEARDGYTF. As DNA, the CDR3 is TGTGCCAGCAGCCCGGGGACAGTTGAGGCCCGGGATGGCTACACCTTC.

The chain joins TRBV6-2 or TRBV6-3 to TRBJ1-6; TRBD1 might be the D (5 bases). CDR1 MNHEY and CDR2 SVGEGT come from the germline V gene. The CDR3 sequence is 15 residues long. Trimming cost V 4 bases and J 9 bases, with 16 bases left between them. The chain's CDR3 is CASSSRQAGGSPLHF. The CDR3 region has the DNA TGTGCCAGCAGTTCACGTCAGGCGGGGGGTTCACCCCTCCACTTT.

The J gene is TRBJ2-2, the V gene TRBV7-9, with 9 bases lining up with TRBD1. This CDR3 spans 14 amino acids. V shed 7 bases and J 6 bases; nucleotides not matched to a gene: 6. Germline V gene lookup returns CDR1 SEHNR and CDR2 FQNEAQ (reference sequence). The CDR3 DNA reads TGTGCCAGCAACCGGGACAGGGACGCCGGGGAGCTGTTTTTT. Translating it yields CASNRDRDAGELFF.

The chain is built from TRBV6-2 or TRBV6-3 and TRBJ2-7; a weak D match, TRBD2 (6 bases). Per the germline V gene, CDR1 is MNHEY and CDR2 is SVGEGT. The CDR3 sequence is 19 residues long. V was clipped by 2 bases and J by 1 base, with 24 bases between them. The CDR3, as DNA: TGTGCCAGCAGTTACCTTCTCCGTTTATGGCGGGGAAATTCCTACGAGCAGTACTTC. It translates to CASSYLLRLWRGNSYEQYF.